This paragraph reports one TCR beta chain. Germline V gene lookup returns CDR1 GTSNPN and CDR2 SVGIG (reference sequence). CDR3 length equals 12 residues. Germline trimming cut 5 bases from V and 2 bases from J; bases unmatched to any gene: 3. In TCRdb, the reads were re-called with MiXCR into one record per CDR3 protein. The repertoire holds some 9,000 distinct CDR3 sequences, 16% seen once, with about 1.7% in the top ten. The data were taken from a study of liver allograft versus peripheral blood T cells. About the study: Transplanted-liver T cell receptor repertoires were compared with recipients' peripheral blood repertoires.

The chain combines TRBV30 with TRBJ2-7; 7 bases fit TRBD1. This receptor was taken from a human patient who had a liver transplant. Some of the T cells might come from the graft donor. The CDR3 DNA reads TGTGCCTGGTCTACAGGGGCCTACGAGCAGTACTTC. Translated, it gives CAWSTGAYEQYF. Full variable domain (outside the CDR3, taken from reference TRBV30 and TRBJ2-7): SQTIHQWPATLVQPVGSPLSLECTVEGTSNPNLYWYRQAAGRGLQLLFYSVGIGQISSEVPQNLSASRPQDRQFILSSKKLLLSDSGFYLCAWSTGAYEQYFGPGTRLTVT.